The clone carrying this TCR beta chain was picked up one time. Its antigen is not identified. This entry belongs to a study of cytomegalovirus exposure and HLA in healthy donors. General study results and limits: Altogether, some 160 TCR beta chains were recorded as cytomegalovirus-associated. Sequencing depth roughly uniform across donors was assumed in presence/absence analyses. A later analysis reportedly found fewer N-insertions in an Asian-associated ancestry cluster than the roughly 670-donor mean.

The trim removed 3 bases at V and 9 bases at J, leaving 10 bases unmatched. CDR1 is SGHNT, CDR2 YENEEA, per germline. The CDR3 runs to 15 residues. At sampling all donors were nominally healthy, likely with unrecorded immune exposures. PCR employed 60 Vbeta and 13 Jbeta primers. Sequenced by immunoSEQ multiplex PCR; TCRdb stores in-frame clones only, minus some. This table holds some 95,000 clones, 80% found once. The origin of this receptor is a man aged 25 to 40 in good health and CMV-seronegative. This rearrangement joins TRBV11-3 to TRBJ2-1; TRBD2 matches 8 bases. Sequenced material: PBMCs. CDR3 sequence (DNA): TGTGCCAGCAGCTTTGACGGGGGGGACTTTGGTGAGCAGTTCTTC. This codes for CASSFDGGDFGEQFF.